This T cell receptor (beta chain) is drawn from a study of identical twins. The length of the CDR3 is 16 residues. V was trimmed by 1 base and J by 0 bases, leaving 11 bases between them. CDR1 is MGHRA and CDR2 is YSYEKL in the germline V gene. Study results and caveats: Insertions ran lower in abundant cord blood beta clonotypes, though not in memory repertoires.

cDNA molecules carried unique molecular identifiers, and template switching added a universal primer site. In TCRdb, the 5' RACE reads were re-called with MiXCR into one record per CDR3 protein. The data show some 1,600,000 distinct CDR3 sequences, with under 35% seen just once and approximately 0.29% held by the top ten. About this clonotype: Its antigen is currently unknown.

The rearrangement joins TRBV4-1 to TRBJ2-3; D gene ambiguous. This clonotype originated in a newborn girl in good health. The specimen sequenced was cord blood. CDR3: CASSQVFVPSTDTQYF. DNA of the CDR3: TGCGCCAGCAGCCAAGTCTTCGTTCCCAGCACAGATACGCAGTATTTT.